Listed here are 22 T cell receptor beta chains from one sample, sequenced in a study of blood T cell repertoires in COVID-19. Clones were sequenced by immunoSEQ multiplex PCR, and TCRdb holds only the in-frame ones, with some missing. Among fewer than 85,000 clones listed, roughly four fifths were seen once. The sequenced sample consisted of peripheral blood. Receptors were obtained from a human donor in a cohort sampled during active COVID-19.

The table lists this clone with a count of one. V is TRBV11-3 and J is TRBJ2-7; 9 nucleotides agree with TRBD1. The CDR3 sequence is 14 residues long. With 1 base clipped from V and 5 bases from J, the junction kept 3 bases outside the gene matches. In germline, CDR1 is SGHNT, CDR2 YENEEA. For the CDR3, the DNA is TGTGCCAGCAGCTTAGGGACAGGGGATCACGAGCAGTACTTC. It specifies CASSLGTGDHEQYF.

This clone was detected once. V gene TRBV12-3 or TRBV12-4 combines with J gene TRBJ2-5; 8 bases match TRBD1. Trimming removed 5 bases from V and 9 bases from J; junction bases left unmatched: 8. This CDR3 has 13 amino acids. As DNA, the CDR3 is TGTGCCAGCAGTGAAGGACAGGGAGCGGCCCAGTACTTC. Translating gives CASSEGQGAAQYF.

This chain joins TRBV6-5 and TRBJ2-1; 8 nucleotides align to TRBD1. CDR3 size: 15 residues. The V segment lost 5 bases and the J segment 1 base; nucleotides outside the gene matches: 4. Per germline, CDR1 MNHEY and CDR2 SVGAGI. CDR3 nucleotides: TGTGCCAGCAGTCCGGACAGGGCGTCCTACAATGAGCAGTTCTTC. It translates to CASSPDRASYNEQFF.

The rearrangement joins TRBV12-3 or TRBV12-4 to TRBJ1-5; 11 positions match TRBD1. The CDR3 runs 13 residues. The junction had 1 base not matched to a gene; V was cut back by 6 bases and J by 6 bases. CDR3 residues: CASRGQGVQPQHF. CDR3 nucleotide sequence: TGTGCCAGCAGGGGACAGGGGGTTCAGCCCCAGCATTTT.

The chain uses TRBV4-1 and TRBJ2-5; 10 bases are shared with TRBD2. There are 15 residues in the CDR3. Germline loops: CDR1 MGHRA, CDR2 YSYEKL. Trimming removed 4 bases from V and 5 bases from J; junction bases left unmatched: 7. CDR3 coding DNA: TGCGCCAGCAGCCTCCAGCGGGGGGGCCCGGAGACCCAGTACTTC. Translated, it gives CASSLQRGGPETQYF.

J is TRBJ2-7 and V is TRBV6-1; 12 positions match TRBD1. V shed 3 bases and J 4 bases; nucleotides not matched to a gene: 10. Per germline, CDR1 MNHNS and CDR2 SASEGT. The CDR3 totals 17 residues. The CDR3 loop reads CASSERDRGRWGYEQYF. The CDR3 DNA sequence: TGTGCCAGCAGTGAGCGGGACAGGGGGCGGTGGGGATACGAGCAGTACTTC.

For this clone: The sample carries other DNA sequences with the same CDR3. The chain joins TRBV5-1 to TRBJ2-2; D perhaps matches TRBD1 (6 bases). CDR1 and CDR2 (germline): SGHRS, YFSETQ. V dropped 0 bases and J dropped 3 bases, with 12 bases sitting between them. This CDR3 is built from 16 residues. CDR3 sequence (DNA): TGCGCCAGCAGCTTGGGCCCCAGGGGTGACACCGGGGAGCTGTTTTTT. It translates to CASSLGPRGDTGELFF.

CDR3: CASSQLAGVSYNEQFF. CDR3 DNA: TGCGCCAGCAGCCAATTAGCGGGGGTCTCCTACAATGAGCAGTTCTTC. The chain links TRBV4-1 to TRBJ2-1; 9 nucleotides agree with TRBD2. This CDR3 contains 16 residues. The germline V gene has CDR1 MGHRA and CDR2 YSYEKL. J was trimmed by 0 bases and V by 2 bases; bases with no gene match: 2.

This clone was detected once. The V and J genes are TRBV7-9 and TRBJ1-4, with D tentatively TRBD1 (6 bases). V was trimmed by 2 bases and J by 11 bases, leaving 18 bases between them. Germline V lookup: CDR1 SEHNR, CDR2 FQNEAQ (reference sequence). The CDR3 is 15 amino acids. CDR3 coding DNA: TGTGCCAGCAGCTTAAGTCCCAACAGGGTTGGGAAACTGTTTTTT. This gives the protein CASSLSPNRVGKLFF.

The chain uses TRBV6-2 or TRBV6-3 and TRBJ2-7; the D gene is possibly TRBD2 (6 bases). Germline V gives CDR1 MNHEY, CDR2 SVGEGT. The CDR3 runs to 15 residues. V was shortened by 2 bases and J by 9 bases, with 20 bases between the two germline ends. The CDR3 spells CASSYDGTGLRMQYF. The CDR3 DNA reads TGTGCCAGCAGTTACGATGGGACTGGTCTACGTATGCAGTACTTC.

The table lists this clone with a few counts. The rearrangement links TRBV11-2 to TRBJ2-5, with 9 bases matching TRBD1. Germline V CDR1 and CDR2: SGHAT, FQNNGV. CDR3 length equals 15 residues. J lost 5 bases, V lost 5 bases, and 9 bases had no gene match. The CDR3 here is CASSHHRGRGETQYF. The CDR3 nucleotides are TGTGCCAGCAGCCACCACAGGGGGCGCGGGGAGACCCAGTACTTC.

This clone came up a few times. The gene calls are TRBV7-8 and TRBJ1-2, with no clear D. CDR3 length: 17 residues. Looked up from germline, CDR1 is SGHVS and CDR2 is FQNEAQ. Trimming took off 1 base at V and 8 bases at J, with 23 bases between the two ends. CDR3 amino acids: CASSLVGSQVSNTGYTF. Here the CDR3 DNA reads TGTGCCAGCAGCTTAGTCGGATCCCAGGTCTCCAACACAGGCTACACCTTC.

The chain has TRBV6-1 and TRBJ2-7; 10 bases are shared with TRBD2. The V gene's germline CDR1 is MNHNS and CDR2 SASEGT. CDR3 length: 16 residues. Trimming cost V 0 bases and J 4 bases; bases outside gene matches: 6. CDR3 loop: CASSEASSGGRYEQYF. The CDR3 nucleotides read TGTGCCAGCAGTGAAGCCTCTAGCGGGGGTCGGTACGAGCAGTACTTC.

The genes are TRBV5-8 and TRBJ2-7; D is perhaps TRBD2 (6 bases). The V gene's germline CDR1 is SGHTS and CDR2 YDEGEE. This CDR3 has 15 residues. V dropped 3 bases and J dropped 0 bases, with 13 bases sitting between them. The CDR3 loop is CASSSPGVGSYEQYF. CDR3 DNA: TGTGCCAGCAGCTCGCCGGGGGTTGGCTCCTACGAGCAGTACTTC.

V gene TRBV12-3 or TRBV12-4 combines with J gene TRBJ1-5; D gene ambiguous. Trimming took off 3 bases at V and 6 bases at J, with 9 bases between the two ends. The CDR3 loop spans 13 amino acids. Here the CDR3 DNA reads TGTGCCAGCAGTTTGGAGGGCACTCAGCCCCAGCATTTT. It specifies CASSLEGTQPQHF.

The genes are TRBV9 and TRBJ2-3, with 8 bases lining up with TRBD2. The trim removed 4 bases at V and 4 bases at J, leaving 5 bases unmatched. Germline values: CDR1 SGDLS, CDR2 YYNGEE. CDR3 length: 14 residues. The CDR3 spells CASSPGGGPDTQYF. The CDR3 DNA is TGTGCCAGCAGCCCCGGGGGGGGGCCAGATACGCAGTATTTT.

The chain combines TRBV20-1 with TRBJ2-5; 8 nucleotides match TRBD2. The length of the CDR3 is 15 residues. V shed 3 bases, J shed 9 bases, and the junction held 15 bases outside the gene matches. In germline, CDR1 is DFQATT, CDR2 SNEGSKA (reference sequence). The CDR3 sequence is CSASDVAGGRQAQYF. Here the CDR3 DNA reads TGCAGTGCTAGTGACGTGGCGGGGGGCCGACAAGCCCAGTACTTC.

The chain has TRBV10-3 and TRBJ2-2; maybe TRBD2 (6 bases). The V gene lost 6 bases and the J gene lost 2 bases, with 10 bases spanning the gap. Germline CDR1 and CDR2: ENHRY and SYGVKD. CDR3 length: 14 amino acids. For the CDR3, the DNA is TGTGCCATCAGGGGAGCGGGTAACACCGGGGAGCTGTTTTTT. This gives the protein CAIRGAGNTGELFF.

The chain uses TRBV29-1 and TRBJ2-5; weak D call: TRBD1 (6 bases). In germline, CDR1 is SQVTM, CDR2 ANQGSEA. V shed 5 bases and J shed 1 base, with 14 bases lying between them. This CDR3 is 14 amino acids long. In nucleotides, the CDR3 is TGCAGCGTTCCTAAAACAGGGTTCCAAGAGACCCAGTACTTC. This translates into CSVPKTGFQETQYF.

The CDR3 loop reads CASSHIPTPSTDTQYF. In DNA form, the CDR3 reads TGTGCCAGCAGCCACATCCCCACACCTAGCACAGATACGCAGTATTTT. The chain uses TRBV11-3 and TRBJ2-3; no clear D. CDR1 is SGHNT and CDR2 is YENEEA in the germline V gene. The CDR3 is made up of 16 amino acids. Trimming took off 5 bases at V and 0 bases at J, with 15 bases between the two ends.

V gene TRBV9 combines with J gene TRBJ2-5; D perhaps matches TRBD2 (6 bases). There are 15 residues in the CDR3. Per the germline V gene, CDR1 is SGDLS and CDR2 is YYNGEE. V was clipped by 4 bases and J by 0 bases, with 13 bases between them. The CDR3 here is CASSPHGGYQETQYF. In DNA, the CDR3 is TGTGCCAGCAGCCCCCATGGGGGGTACCAAGAGACCCAGTACTTC.

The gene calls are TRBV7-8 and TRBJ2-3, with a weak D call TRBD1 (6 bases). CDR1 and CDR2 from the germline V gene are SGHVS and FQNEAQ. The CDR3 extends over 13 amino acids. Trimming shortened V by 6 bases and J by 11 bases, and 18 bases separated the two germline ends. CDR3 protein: CASSPRQDGVQYF. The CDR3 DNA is TGTGCCAGCAGTCCTCGACAGGACGGCGTGCAGTATTTT.